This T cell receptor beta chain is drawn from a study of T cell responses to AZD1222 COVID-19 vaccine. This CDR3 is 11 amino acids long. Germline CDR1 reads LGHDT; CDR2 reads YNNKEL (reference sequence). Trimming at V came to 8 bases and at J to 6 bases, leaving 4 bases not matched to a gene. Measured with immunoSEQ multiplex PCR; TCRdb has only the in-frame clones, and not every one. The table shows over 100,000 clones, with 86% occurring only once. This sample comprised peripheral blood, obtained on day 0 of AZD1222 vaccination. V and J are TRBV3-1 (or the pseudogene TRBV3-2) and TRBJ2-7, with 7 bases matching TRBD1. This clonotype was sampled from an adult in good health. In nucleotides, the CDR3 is TGTGCCAGCCGACAGGGTGGCGAGCAGTACTTC. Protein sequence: CASRQGGEQYF.